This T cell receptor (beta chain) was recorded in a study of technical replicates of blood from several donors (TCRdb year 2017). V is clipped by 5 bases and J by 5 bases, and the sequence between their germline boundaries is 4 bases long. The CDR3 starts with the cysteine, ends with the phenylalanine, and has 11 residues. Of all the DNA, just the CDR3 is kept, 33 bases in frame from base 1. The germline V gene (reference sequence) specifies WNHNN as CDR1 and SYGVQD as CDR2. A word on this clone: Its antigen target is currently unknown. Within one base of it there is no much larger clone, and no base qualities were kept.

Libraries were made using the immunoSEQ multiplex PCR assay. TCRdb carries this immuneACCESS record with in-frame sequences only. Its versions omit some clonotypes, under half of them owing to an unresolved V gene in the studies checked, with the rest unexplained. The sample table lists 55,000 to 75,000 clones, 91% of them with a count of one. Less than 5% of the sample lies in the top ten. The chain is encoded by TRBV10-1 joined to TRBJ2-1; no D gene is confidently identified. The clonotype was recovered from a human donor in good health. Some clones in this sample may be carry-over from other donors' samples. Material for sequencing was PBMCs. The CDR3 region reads CASSINNEQFF. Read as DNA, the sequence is TGCGCCAGCAGTATCAACAATGAGCAGTTCTTC.